Included here is one T cell receptor beta chain sequence, with context. Its target antigen remains unknown. One end of the junction varies from germline; a read error may be responsible. This entry is derived from a study of T cell repertoires in cytomegalovirus infection (dated 2019 in TCRdb). Background for the entire study: Recently identified HLA-C-restricted CMV epitopes, whose presentation resists viral immunomodulation, were targeted by peptide stimulations together with well-studied HLA-B-restricted epitopes. Because public TCR beta signatures pointed to carriage of CMV infection together with the matching HLA type, the HLA type of each donor mattered for the analysis. Here is what the overall study found, with its caveats: Carriers of CMV infection plus the relevant HLA type were discriminated by the cumulative frequency of public TCR beta family members in the study cohort and in an independent roughly 370-donor cohort. The ex vivo response was dominated by HLA-C-restricted CMV-specific TCR beta clonotypes, which also provided the single most frequent clonotype in two of eight donors.

This sample's treatment or condition label indicates: in vitro stimulation with specific CMV peptide epitopes to enrich CMV-specific T cells. The instrument given in TCRdb is Illumina HiSeq 1500. TCRdb applied fastp at Q25 and MiXCR to the public reads, then kept only in-frame beta chains. Rows are combined by CDR3 protein, so each entry shows the most common genes and DNA. This sample gives approximately 910,000 distinct CDR3 sequences in total; under 40% of them show up just once. The top ten clones comprise 13% of the sample. The CDR3 has 15 amino acids, counting the end cysteine and phenylalanine. Only the CDR3 DNA stays, 45 bases, in frame from base 1. For CDR1 and CDR2, the germline V gene lists SGHDT and YYEEEE.

Here the chain combines TRBV5-6 and TRBJ2-5; the D gene is possibly TRBD1 or TRBD2, with 6 bases matching each. The sequence was collected from a human donor in good health (CMV status not recorded). Some clones in this sample may be carry-over from other donors' samples. This specimen was cultured CD8+ T cells from PBMCs, taken from culture after CMV antigen stimulation. The DNA sequence is given as TGTGCCAACAGCTTGAGGGGGGTGAATCAAGAGACCCAGTACTTC. Translated, this gives CANSLRGVNQETQYF.